This is a list of T cell receptor beta chains from one sample in a study of early T cells in non-severe SARS-CoV-2 infection. TCRdb independently ran MiXCR on the 5' RACE reads; one entry per CDR3 protein. This table holds 27,000 or so distinct CDR3 sequences, roughly 7.2% found once. Sequenced input: whole blood. The receptors were sampled from an adult who was a healthcare worker with PCR-confirmed SARS-CoV-2 infection or an uninfected control (not recorded which). The CDR3 runs from the conserved cysteine through the conserved F or W. A D gene is named only where the DNA matches it firmly. Some rows have no size entry. The others give once, few or many, or a class for an expanded clone.

-	many	TRBJ2-1	TRBV3-2	CASSPTTSYNEQFF	TGTGCCAGCAGCCCAACGACTAGTTACAATGAGCAGTTCTTC
TRBD1	many	TRBJ2-1	TRBV29-1	CSVDRDRVGEQFF	TGCAGCGTTGATCGGGACAGGGTTGGGGAGCAGTTCTTC
TRBD1	many	TRBJ2-1	TRBV11-3	CASSVDRLYNEQFF	TGTGCCAGCAGCGTGGACAGGTTATACAATGAGCAGTTCTTC
-	many	TRBJ2-5	TRBV5-1	CASSLAQGPQETQYF	TGCGCCAGCAGCTTGGCCCAAGGTCCCCAAGAGACCCAGTACTTC
TRBD1	-	TRBJ2-7	TRBV5-5	CASSRAVAGGQSYEQYF	TGTGCCAGCAGCCGTGCCGTGGCAGGGGGTCAATCCTACGAGCAGTACTTC
TRBD1	many	TRBJ2-2	TRBV3-1	CASKATGDAGELFF	TGTGCCAGCAAGGCGACAGGGGACGCCGGGGAGCTGTTTTTT
TRBD2	few	TRBJ2-7	TRBV4-2	CASSQGGGAYEQYF	TGTGCCAGCAGCCAAGGCGGGGGGGCCTACGAGCAGTACTTC
TRBD1	-	TRBJ1-2	TRBV25-1	CASSLPGTGGGYTF	TGTGCCAGCAGCTTACCCGGGACAGGGGGAGGCTACACCTTC
-	many	TRBJ2-7	TRBV3-1	CASSPGPRSYEQYF	TGTGCCAGCAGCCCTGGGCCTCGTTCCTACGAGCAGTACTTC
-	many	TRBJ2-5	TRBV11-2	CASSLIGAAETQYF	TGTGCCAGCAGCTTAATAGGGGCAGCCGAGACCCAGTACTTC
TRBD2	few	TRBJ2-3	TRBV2	CASSAGLAGPTDTQYF	TGTGCCAGCAGTGCCGGTTTAGCGGGGCCCACAGATACGCAGTATTTT
-	many	TRBJ1-1	TRBV5-5	CASSFYVNTEAFF	TGTGCCAGCAGCTTTTACGTGAACACTGAAGCTTTCTTT
-	many	TRBJ2-3	TRBV10-3	CAISERTPGTQYF	TGTGCCATCAGTGAGCGCACCCCGGGTACGCAGTATTTT
TRBD1	many	TRBJ1-5	TRBV20-1	CSAMTGGDQPQHF	TGCAGTGCTATGACAGGGGGCGATCAGCCCCAGCATTTT
TRBD1	many	TRBJ2-7	TRBV10-3	CAISLNRGSGSYEQYF	TGTGCCATCAGCCTGAACAGGGGAAGTGGATCCTACGAGCAGTACTTC
-	many	TRBJ2-3	TRBV4-3	CASSQESGTYTQYF	TGCGCCAGCAGCCAGGAAAGCGGGACATACACGCAGTATTTT
TRBD1	many	TRBJ1-1	TRBV5-6	CASSLDRGLVNTEAFF	TGTGCCAGCAGCTTGGACAGGGGGCTAGTGAACACTGAAGCTTTCTTT
TRBD1	-	TRBJ2-1	TRBV6-2/TRBV6-3	CASSYSQGDSSYNEQFF	TGTGCCAGCAGTTATTCTCAGGGGGACAGCTCCTACAATGAGCAGTTCTTC
-	many	TRBJ1-5	TRBV19	CASSITGREQPQHF	TGTGCCAGTAGTATAACAGGGCGGGAGCAGCCCCAGCATTTT
-	many	TRBJ1-6	TRBV20-1	CSASSADTITSYNSPLHF	TGCAGTGCTAGTAGTGCGGACACTATTACCTCCTATAATTCACCCCTCCACTTT
-	few	TRBJ2-2	TRBV6-2/TRBV6-3	CASSYPLHANTGELFF	TGTGCCAGCAGTTACCCCCTTCACGCGAACACCGGGGAGCTGTTTTTT
-	few	TRBJ2-7	TRBV4-3	CASSQVVGNSYEQYF	TGCGCCAGCAGCCAAGTTGTGGGAAACTCCTACGAGCAGTACTTC
-	-	TRBJ2-6	TRBV24-1	CATSDHRASGANVLTF	TGTGCCACCAGTGACCACAGGGCTTCTGGGGCCAACGTCCTGACTTTC
-	few	TRBJ2-1	TRBV2	CASASNEQFF	TGTGCCAGCGCAAGCAATGAGCAGTTCTTC
TRBD2	many	TRBJ2-5	TRBV20-1	CSARTSGQETQYF	TGCAGTGCTCGGACTAGCGGCCAAGAGACCCAGTACTTC
TRBD1	-	TRBJ2-2	TRBV12-3/TRBV12-4	CASRLILPGQGGGELFF	TGTGCCAGCAGACTGATCCTTCCGGGACAGGGCGGCGGGGAGCTGTTTTTT
TRBD2	few	TRBJ2-3	TRBV7-9	CASSLTSGRYTSTDTQYF	TGTGCCAGCAGCCTAACTAGCGGGAGGTATACTAGCACAGATACGCAGTATTTT
-	many	TRBJ1-6	TRBV7-3	CASSSTGSRSPLHF	TGTGCCAGCAGCTCGACAGGATCCAGGTCACCCCTCCACTTT
TRBD2	many	TRBJ2-5	TRBV6-6	CASSVAGATGETQYF	TGTGCCAGCAGTGTAGCGGGGGCTACCGGTGAGACCCAGTACTTC
TRBD2	-	TRBJ2-1	TRBV5-6	CASSLAWWEGYNEQFF	TGTGCCAGCAGCTTGGCCTGGTGGGAGGGTTACAATGAGCAGTTCTTC
TRBD1	many	TRBJ1-5	TRBV24-1	CATSDAGQGNQPQHF	TGTGCCACCAGTGATGCGGGACAGGGGAATCAGCCCCAGCATTTT
-	few	TRBJ2-3	TRBV29-1	CSVTLGATDTQYF	TGCAGCGTGACTCTGGGGGCGACAGATACGCAGTATTTT
TRBD2	few	TRBJ2-1	TRBV27	CASTGGLAWNEQFF	TGTGCCAGCACCGGAGGACTAGCTTGGAATGAGCAGTTCTTC
TRBD1	-	TRBJ2-7	TRBV7-2	CASSLSDRTTYEQYF	TGTGCCAGCAGCTTATCGGACAGGACCACCTACGAGCAGTACTTC
-	many	TRBJ2-3	TRBV30	CAWSARATDTQYF	TGTGCCTGGAGTGCTCGGGCCACAGATACGCAGTATTTT
-	few	TRBJ2-7	TRBV12-3/TRBV12-4	CASSPQGNEQYF	TGTGCCAGCAGTCCCCAGGGGAACGAGCAGTACTTC
TRBD2	many	TRBJ2-2	TRBV30	CAWASGSRITGELFF	TGTGCCTGGGCTAGCGGGAGTAGGATCACCGGGGAGCTGTTTTTT